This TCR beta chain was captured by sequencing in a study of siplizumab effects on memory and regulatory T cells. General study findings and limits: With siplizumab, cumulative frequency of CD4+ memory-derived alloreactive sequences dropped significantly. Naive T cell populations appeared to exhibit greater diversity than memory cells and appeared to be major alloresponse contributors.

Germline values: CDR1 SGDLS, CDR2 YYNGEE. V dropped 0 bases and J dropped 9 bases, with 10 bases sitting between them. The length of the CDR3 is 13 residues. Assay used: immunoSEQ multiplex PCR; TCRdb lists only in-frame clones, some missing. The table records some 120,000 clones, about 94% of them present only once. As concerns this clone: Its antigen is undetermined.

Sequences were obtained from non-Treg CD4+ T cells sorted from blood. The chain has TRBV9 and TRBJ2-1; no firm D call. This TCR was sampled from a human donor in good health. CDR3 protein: CASSVGLLGEQFF. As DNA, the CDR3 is TGTGCCAGCAGCGTAGGTTTGCTGGGTGAGCAGTTCTTC.